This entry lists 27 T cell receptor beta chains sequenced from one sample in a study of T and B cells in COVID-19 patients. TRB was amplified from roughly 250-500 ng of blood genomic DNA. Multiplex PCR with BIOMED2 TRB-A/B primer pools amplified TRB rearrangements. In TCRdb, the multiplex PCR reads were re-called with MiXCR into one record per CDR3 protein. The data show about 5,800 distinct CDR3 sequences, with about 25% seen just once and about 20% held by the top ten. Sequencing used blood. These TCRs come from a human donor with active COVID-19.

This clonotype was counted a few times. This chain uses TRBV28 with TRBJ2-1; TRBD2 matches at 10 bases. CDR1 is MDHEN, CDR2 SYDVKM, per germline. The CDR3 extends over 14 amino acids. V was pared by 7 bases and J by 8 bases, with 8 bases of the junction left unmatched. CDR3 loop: CASTRLAGSYEQFF. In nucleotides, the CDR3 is TGTGCCAGCACCCGACTAGCGGGTTCATATGAGCAGTTCTTC.

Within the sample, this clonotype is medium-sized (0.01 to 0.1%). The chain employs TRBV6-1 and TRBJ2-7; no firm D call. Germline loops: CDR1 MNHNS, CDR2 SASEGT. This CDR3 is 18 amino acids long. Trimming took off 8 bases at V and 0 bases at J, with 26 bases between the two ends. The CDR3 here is CASGKVHGPGTISYEQYF. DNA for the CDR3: TGTGCCAGCGGTAAAGTTCACGGCCCGGGCACGATCTCCTACGAGCAGTACTTC.

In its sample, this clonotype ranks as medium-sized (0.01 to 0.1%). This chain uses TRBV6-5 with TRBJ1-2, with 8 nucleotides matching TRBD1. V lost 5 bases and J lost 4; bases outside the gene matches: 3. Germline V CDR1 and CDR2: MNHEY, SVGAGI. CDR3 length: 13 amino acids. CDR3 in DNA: TGTGCCAGCAGTCCAGGGGGCGGCTATGGCTACACCTTC. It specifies CASSPGGGYGYTF.

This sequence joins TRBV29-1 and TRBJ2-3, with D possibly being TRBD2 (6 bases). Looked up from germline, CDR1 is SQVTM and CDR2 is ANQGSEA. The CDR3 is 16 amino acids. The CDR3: CSAPDSGTGSTDTQYF. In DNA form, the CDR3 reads TGCAGTGCTCCAGATTCCGGGACTGGAAGCACAGATACGCAGTATTTT.

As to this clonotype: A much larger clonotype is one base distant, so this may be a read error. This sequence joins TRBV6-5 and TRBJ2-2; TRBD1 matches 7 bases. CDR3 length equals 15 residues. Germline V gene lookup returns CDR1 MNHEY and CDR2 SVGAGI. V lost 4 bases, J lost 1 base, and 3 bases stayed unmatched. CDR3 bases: TGTGCCAGCAGTTCCGGGACAGTGAACACCGGGGAGCTGTTTTTT. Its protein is CASSSGTVNTGELFF.

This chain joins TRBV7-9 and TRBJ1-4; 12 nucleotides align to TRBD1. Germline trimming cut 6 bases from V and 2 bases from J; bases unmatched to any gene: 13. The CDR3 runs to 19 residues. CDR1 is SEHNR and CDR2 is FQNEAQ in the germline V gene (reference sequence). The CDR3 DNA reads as TGTGCCAGCAGTGGGGGACAGGGGGCCGGGAGTCGGACTAATGAAAAACTGTTTTTT. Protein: CASSGGQGAGSRTNEKLFF.

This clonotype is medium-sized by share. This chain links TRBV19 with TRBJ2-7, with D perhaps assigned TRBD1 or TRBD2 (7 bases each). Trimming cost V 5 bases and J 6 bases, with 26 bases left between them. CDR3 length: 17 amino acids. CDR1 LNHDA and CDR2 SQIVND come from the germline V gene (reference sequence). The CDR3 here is CASSPDPGGQRTLEQYF. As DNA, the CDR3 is TGTGCCAGTAGTCCTGACCCGGGGGGACAGAGGACCCTCGAGCAGTACTTC.

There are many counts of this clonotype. Here the CDR3 DNA reads TGTGCCACCAGTGATATATCCACAGATACGCAGTATTTT. This gives the protein CATSDISTDTQYF. The chain is built from TRBV24-1 and TRBJ2-3, with no clear D. This CDR3 comprises 13 residues. V lost 3 bases and J lost 2, with 5 bases in between. CDR1 is KGHDR and CDR2 is SFDVKD in the germline V gene.

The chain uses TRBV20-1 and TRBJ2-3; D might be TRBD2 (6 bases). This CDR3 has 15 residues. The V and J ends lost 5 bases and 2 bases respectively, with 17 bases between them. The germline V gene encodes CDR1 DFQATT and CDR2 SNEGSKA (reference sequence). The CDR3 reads CSAVHGRDDTDTQYF. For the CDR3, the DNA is TGCAGTGCTGTGCACGGGCGGGATGACACAGATACGCAGTATTTT.

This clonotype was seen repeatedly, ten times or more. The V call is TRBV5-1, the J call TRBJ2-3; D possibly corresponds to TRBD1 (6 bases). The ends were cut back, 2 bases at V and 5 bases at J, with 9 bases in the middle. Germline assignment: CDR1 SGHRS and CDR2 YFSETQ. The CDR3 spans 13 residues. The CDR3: CASSLQGEDTQYF. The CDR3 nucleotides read TGCGCCAGCAGCTTACAGGGAGAAGATACGCAGTATTTT.

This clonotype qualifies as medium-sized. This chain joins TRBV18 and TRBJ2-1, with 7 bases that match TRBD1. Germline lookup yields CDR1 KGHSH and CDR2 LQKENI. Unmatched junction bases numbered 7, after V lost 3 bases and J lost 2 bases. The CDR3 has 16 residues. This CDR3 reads CASSPRTGFTYNEQFF. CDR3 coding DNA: TGTGCCAGCTCACCCCGGACAGGATTCACCTACAATGAGCAGTTCTTC.

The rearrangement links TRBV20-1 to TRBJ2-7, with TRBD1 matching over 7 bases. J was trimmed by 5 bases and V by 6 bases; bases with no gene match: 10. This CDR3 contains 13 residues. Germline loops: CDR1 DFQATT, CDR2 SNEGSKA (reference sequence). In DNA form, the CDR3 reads TGCAGTGCGAAGACAGGGCCAGAGGACGAGCAGTACTTC. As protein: CSAKTGPEDEQYF.

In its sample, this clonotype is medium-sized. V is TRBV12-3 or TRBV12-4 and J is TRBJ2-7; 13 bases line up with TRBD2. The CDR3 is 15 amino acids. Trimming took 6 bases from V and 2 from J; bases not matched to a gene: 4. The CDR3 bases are TGTGCCAGCAGCTATGGGACTAGCGGGGCCTACGAGCAGTACTTC. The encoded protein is CASSYGTSGAYEQYF.

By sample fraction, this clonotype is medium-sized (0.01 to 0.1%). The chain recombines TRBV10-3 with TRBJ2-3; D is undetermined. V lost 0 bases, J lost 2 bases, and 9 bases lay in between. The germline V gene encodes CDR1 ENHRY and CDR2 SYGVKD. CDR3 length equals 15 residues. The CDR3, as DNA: TGTGCCATCAGTGAGTCGACGGGCAACACAGATACGCAGTATTTT. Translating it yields CAISESTGNTDTQYF.

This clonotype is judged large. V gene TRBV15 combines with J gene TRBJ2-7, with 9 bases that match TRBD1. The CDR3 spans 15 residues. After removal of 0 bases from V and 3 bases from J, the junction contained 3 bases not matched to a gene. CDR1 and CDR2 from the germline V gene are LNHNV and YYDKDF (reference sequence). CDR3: CATSRDPGQGYEQYF. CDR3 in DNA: TGTGCCACCAGCAGAGATCCGGGACAGGGCTACGAGCAGTACTTC.

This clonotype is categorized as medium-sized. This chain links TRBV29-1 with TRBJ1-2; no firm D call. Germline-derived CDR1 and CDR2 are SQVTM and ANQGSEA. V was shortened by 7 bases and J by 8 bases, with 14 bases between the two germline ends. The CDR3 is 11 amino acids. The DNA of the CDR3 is TGCAGCGCCCGACACTCGGGAGGCTACACCTTC. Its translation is CSARHSGGYTF.

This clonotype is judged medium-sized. The CDR3 DNA is TGTGCCAGTAGTATGGATCCGGGGCGGTCTAATGAAAAACTGTTTTTT. Its protein product is CASSMDPGRSNEKLFF. V gene TRBV19 combines with J gene TRBJ1-4; D perhaps matches TRBD1 (5 bases). Germline CDR1 and CDR2: LNHDA and SQIVND (reference sequence). Trimming pared 3 bases from V and 3 bases from J, leaving 14 bases between. The CDR3 totals 16 residues.

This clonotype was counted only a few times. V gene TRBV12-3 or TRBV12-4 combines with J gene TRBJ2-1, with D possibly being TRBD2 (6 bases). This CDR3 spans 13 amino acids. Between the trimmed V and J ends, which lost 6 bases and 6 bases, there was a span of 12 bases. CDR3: CASRGGRVNEQFF. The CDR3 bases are TGTGCCAGCAGGGGGGGACGGGTCAATGAGCAGTTCTTC.

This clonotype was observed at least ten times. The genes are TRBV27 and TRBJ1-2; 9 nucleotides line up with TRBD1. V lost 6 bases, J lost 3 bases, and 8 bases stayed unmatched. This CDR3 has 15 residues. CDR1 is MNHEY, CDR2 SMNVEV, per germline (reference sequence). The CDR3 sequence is CASSTTGGAHYGYTF. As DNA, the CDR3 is TGTGCCAGCAGCACAACAGGGGGCGCTCACTATGGCTACACCTTC.

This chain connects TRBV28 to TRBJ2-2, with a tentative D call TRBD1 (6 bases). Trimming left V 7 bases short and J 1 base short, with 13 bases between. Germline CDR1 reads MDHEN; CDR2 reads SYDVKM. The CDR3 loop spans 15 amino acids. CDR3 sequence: CASMEWDKNTGELFF. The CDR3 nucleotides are TGTGCCAGCATGGAGTGGGACAAGAACACCGGGGAGCTGTTTTTT.

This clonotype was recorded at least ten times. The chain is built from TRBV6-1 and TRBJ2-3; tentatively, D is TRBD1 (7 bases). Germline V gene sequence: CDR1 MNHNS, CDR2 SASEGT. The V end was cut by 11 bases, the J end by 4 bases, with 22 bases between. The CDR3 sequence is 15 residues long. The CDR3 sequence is CASQGGPGVADTQYF. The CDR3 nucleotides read TGTGCCTCCCAGGGGGGACCGGGGGTTGCAGATACGCAGTATTTT.

CDR3 region: CASSARNGTSGPSYEQYF. The CDR3 DNA is TGTGCCAGCAGCGCCCGGAACGGGACTAGCGGCCCCTCCTACGAGCAGTACTTC. The chain recombines TRBV21-1 with TRBJ2-7; TRBD2, as called in the table, went unchecked against the DNA. TRBV21-1 constitutes a pseudogene. CDR3 length: 18 amino acids.

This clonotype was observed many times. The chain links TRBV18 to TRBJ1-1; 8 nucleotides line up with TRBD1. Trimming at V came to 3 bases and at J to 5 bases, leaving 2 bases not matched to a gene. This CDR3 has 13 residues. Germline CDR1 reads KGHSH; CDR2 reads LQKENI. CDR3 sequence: CASSPDRETEAFF. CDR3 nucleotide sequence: TGTGCCAGCTCACCGGACAGGGAAACTGAAGCTTTCTTT.

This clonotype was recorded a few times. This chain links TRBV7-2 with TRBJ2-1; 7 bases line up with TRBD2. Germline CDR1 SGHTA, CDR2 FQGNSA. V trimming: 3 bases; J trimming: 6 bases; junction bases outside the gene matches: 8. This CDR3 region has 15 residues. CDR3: CASSLVAGRGNEQFF. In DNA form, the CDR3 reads TGTGCCAGCAGCTTGGTGGCAGGGAGGGGCAATGAGCAGTTCTTC.

CDR3 amino acids: CASSLDGSYEQYF. The CDR3 DNA reads TGTGCCAGCAGCTTAGATGGCTCCTACGAGCAGTACTTC. The chain carries TRBV11-2 and TRBJ2-7; D is undetermined. V was cut by 0 bases and J by 0 bases, with 3 bases left in between. The CDR3 loop spans 13 amino acids. The germline CDR1 and CDR2 sequences are SGHAT and FQNNGV.

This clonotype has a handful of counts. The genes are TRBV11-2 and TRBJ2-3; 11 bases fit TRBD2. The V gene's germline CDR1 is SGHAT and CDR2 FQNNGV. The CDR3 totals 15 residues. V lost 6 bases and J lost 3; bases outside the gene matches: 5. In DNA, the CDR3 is TGTGCCAGCAGACTTAGCGGGAGGGGGACAGATACGCAGTATTTT. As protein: CASRLSGRGTDTQYF.

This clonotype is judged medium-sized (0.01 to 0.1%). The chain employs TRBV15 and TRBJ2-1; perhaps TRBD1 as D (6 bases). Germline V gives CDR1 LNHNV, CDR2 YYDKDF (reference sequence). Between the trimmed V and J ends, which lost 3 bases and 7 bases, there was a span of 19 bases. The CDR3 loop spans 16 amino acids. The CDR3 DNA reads TGTGCCACCAGCAGCTTACCCCCCACAGGGCAGAATGAGCAGTTCTTC. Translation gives CATSSLPPTGQNEQFF.